This paragraph reports one T cell receptor beta chain. Its specificity is unknown. Time point described: persistent/refractory GD, antithyroid drugs over 5 years with positive TRAb. With RNA extracted from PBMCs as input, the TCR library was made. Roughly 10-milliliter peripheral blood samples went into EDTA tubes. The sample is drawn from a study of regulatory T cells in long-lasting Graves disease. Library construction for TCR beta used iRepertoire HTBI primers and Arm-PCR of CDR3 regions. TCRdb reprocessed the multiplex PCR reads with MiXCR, giving one entry per CDR3 protein. This sample has some 370,000 distinct CDR3 sequences, with around 23% found just once. The CDR3 is made up of 14 amino acids. V lost 7 bases and J lost 3, with 14 bases in between. Findings and caveats of the study: Fewer public clonotypes were shared by new patients (roughly 970) than by persistent patients (roughly 2,500). Accuracy may have been reduced by the small sample size.

This clonotype originated in a woman between 40 and 55 years old with Graves disease. The genes are TRBV12-3 or TRBV12-4 and TRBJ2-3; D unresolved. This material consisted of peripheral blood mononuclear cells (PBMCs), taken when the disease was refractory, from a patient treated with antithyroid drugs. CDR3 nucleotides: TGTGCCAGCACCTTCGGAGTAGCAACAGATACGCAGTATTTT. It yields the protein CASTFGVATDTQYF.